These 13 T cell receptor beta chains came from one sample sequenced in a study of control samples from healthy donors and cancer patients. Produced via immunoSEQ multiplex PCR; TCRdb's table is partial and in-frame only. The table lists about 100,000 clones, over 85% of them singletons, with more than 7% in the top ten. The sequenced sample consisted of blood. The receptors were gathered from a man younger than 35 in good health.

The rearrangement uses TRBV6-1 and TRBJ1-6; D remains ambiguous. Germline CDR1 is MNHNS and CDR2 is SASEGT. CDR3 length: 16 residues. Deletions cut 0 bases from V and 8 bases from J, with 14 bases between. CDR3 nucleotide sequence: TGTGCCAGCAGTGAAGCACTTGTTGTCGCGGATTCACCCCTCCACTTT. Protein sequence: CASSEALVVADSPLHF.

V and J are TRBV30 and TRBJ2-7, with 11 positions matching TRBD2. Germline CDR1 is GTSNPN and CDR2 is SVGIG (reference sequence). V lost 4 bases to trimming and J lost 4 bases; unmatched junction nucleotides: 12. The CDR3 runs 16 residues. CDR3 sequence reads: CAWTQETSGVNYEQYF. CDR3 nucleotides: TGTGCCTGGACGCAAGAGACTAGCGGGGTTAATTACGAGCAGTACTTC.

CDR3: CASSFGDFSGNTIYF. In DNA form, the CDR3 reads TGTGCCAGCAGCTTTGGGGATTTCTCTGGAAACACCATATATTTT. The chain carries TRBV11-2 and TRBJ1-3; D gene unclear. Germline values: CDR1 SGHAT, CDR2 FQNNGV. V was cut by 3 bases and J by 0 bases, with 9 bases left in between. CDR3 length equals 15 residues.

The table lists this clone with a count of one. The rearrangement joins TRBV6-5 to TRBJ1-1, with D maybe TRBD1 (6 bases). V lost 4 bases to trimming and J lost 4 bases, with 10 bases between them. This CDR3 comprises 13 residues. Per germline, CDR1 MNHEY and CDR2 SVGAGI. Written as DNA, the CDR3 is TGTGCCAGCAGTTTCGGACAGAGCACTGAAGCTTTCTTT. Translation: CASSFGQSTEAFF.

The V gene is TRBV3-1 (or the pseudogene TRBV3-2), the J gene TRBJ2-2; D remains ambiguous. This CDR3 region has 16 residues. Germline lookup yields CDR1 LGHDT and CDR2 YNNKEL (reference sequence). Trimming removed 0 bases at V and 2 bases at J, with 10 bases between. The CDR3 loop is CASSQERRGNTGELFF. The CDR3 bases are TGTGCCAGCAGCCAAGAAAGGCGCGGTAACACCGGGGAGCTGTTTTTT.

The genes are TRBV4-1 and TRBJ2-1; D remains ambiguous. There are 11 residues in the CDR3. V was shortened by 1 base and J by 10 bases, with 5 bases between the two germline ends. CDR1 is MGHRA and CDR2 is YSYEKL in the germline V gene. As DNA, the CDR3 is TGCGCCAGCAGCCAAGGGCAGGAGCAGTTCTTC. Its protein product is CASSQGQEQFF.

The gene calls are TRBV7-9 and TRBJ1-2; tentatively, D is TRBD1 (5 bases). From germline, CDR1 is SEHNR and CDR2 FQNEAQ (reference sequence). V lost 3 bases and J 6 bases, leaving 8 bases between the germline ends. CDR3 length: 12 residues. CDR3 in amino acids: CASSLGVHGYTF. CDR3 DNA sequence: TGTGCCAGCAGCTTGGGGGTTCATGGCTACACCTTC.

For this clone: The junction and the germline gene differ at one end; a read error may be behind it. The chain recombines TRBV7-7 with TRBJ1-1; D call uncertain. Germline V gene sequence: CDR1 SSHAT, CDR2 FNYEAQ (reference sequence). There are 13 residues in the CDR3. CDR3 amino acids: CASSFDLNTEAFF. The CDR3 region has the DNA TGTGCTAGCAGCTTTGATCTAAACACTGAAGCTTTCTTT.

The CDR3 DNA sequence: TGTGCCAGCAGTTACTCCGCGGTGGATCAGCCCCAGCATTTT. It is translated as CASSYSAVDQPQHF. The chain combines TRBV6-2 or TRBV6-3 with TRBJ1-5; no firm D call. The ends were cut back, 0 bases at V and 5 bases at J, with 8 bases in the middle. The germline gives CDR1 MNHEY, CDR2 SVGEGT. The CDR3 is 14 residues long.

DNA of the CDR3: TGTGCCAGCAGCCCCATAGCGGGAGCCCTCACAGATACGCAGTATTTT. This codes for CASSPIAGALTDTQYF. The V gene is TRBV7-3, the J gene TRBJ2-3, with 9 positions matching TRBD2. In germline, CDR1 is SGHTA, CDR2 FQGTGA. V was clipped by 5 bases and J by 2 bases; unmatched bases: 8. This CDR3 has 16 amino acids.

CDR3 in amino acids: CASRNPEGRSSPLHF. CDR3 in DNA: TGTGCCAGCAGGAACCCCGAGGGGCGCTCTTCACCCCTCCACTTT. The chain links TRBV6-5 to TRBJ1-6, with D possibly TRBD1 on 5 matching bases. V was trimmed by 6 bases and J by 9 bases, leaving 18 bases between them. This CDR3 comprises 15 residues. The germline CDR1 and CDR2 sequences are MNHEY and SVGAGI.

This sequence joins TRBV7-6 and TRBJ1-1; D not resolved. Germline V lookup: CDR1 SGHVS, CDR2 FNYEAQ. V shed 1 base and J shed 1 base, with 7 bases lying between them. There are 14 residues in the CDR3. The CDR3 DNA sequence: TGTGCCAGCAGCTTAGGGGATGCGAACACTGAAGCTTTCTTT. Its translation: CASSLGDANTEAFF.

This clone is a singleton in its sample. DNA for the CDR3: TGTGCCAGCAGCTTAGTGGGAGGATCCTATGGCTACACCTTC. It codes for CASSLVGGSYGYTF. The rearrangement joins TRBV11-2 to TRBJ1-2; D not certain. The V gene lost 1 base and the J gene lost 4 bases, with 10 bases spanning the gap. This CDR3 contains 14 residues. Germline V gives CDR1 SGHAT, CDR2 FQNNGV.